The 6 T cell receptor beta chains below come from one sample, sequenced in a study of cytomegalovirus exposure and HLA in healthy donors. This PCR relied on a set of 60 Vbeta primers and 13 Jbeta primers. Data came from immunoSEQ multiplex PCR; TCRdb stores just in-frame clones and leaves some out. The table has about 120,000 clones, under 85% seen once. The sequenced material came from PBMCs. These receptors were collected from a woman aged 18-29 years in good health and CMV-seronegative.

The chain has TRBV7-8 and TRBJ2-7, with 11 bases matching TRBD1. V lost 5 bases and J lost 0; bases outside the gene matches: 3. The CDR3 covers 15 residues. CDR1 and CDR2 from the germline V gene are SGHVS and FQNEAQ. The CDR3 loop reads CASSPGTGGSYEQYF. CDR3 sequence (DNA): TGTGCCAGCAGCCCCGGGACAGGGGGCTCCTACGAGCAGTACTTC.

The chain has TRBV25-1 and TRBJ2-5; perhaps TRBD2 as D (7 bases). The CDR3 has 17 amino acids. The germline V gene encodes CDR1 MGHDK and CDR2 SYGVNS. The germline V and J ends were trimmed by 4 bases and 5 bases, with 23 bases remaining between them. The CDR3 DNA reads TGTGCCAGCAGTGCTCACGGAGGGGGGGCCTTTTTCGAGACCCAGTACTTC. It yields the protein CASSAHGGGAFFETQYF.

V and J are TRBV6-5 and TRBJ1-2, with 7 positions matching TRBD1. Germline CDR1 and CDR2: MNHEY and SVGAGI. There are 13 residues in the CDR3. J gave up 7 bases and V 4 bases, and 6 bases lay outside the gene matches. CDR3 residues: CASSFRQGGGYTF. CDR3 sequence (DNA): TGTGCCAGCAGTTTTCGACAGGGCGGTGGCTACACCTTC.

This chain joins TRBV7-3 and TRBJ2-5; 9 bases are a match to TRBD1. The germline V gene encodes CDR1 SGHTA and CDR2 FQGTGA. V lost 7 bases and J lost 5; bases outside the gene matches: 11. This CDR3 has 15 residues. CDR3 sequence (DNA): TGTGCCAGCACCTCCCGGGACAGGGATTCGGAGACCCAGTACTTC. Translation gives CASTSRDRDSETQYF.

This sequence joins TRBV6-1 and TRBJ2-1, with 11 bases matching TRBD1. The CDR3 covers 15 residues. CDR1 and CDR2 (germline): MNHNS, SASEGT. The V segment lost 4 bases and the J segment 9 bases; nucleotides outside the gene matches: 8. CDR3 region: CASSAGTGGKGEQFF. CDR3 bases: TGTGCCAGCAGTGCCGGGACAGGGGGAAAGGGTGAGCAGTTCTTC.

This CDR3 reads CAWSGDRGDGYTF. CDR3 DNA sequence: TGTGCCTGGAGTGGAGACAGGGGGGATGGCTACACCTTC. V usage is TRBV30 and J usage is TRBJ1-2, with TRBD1 identical over 9 bases. V shed 1 base, J shed 6 bases, and the junction held 3 bases outside the gene matches. The CDR3 has 13 amino acids. Germline V gene sequence: CDR1 GTSNPN, CDR2 SVGIG (reference sequence).